The 8 T cell receptor beta chains below come from one sample, sequenced in a study of T cell repertoires in ileal Crohn's disease. TCRdb's copy holds only in-frame clones and misses some; the assay was immunoSEQ multiplex PCR. The sample consists of approximately 7,200 clones, 65% to 80% of them appearing once. Regarding time point: neoterminal ileum biopsy at postoperative endoscopy, about 6 months after surgery. Sequencing was performed on ileal tissue. These receptors were taken from an adult with Crohn's disease.

This clone was picked up one time. The chain uses TRBV7-3 and TRBJ2-1, with TRBD2 identical over 9 bases. Unmatched junction bases numbered 10, after V lost 4 bases and J lost 9 bases. The CDR3 contains 15 residues. The germline CDR1 and CDR2 sequences are SGHTA and FQGTGA. Here the CDR3 reads CASSSTSGGGAEQFF. CDR3 sequence (DNA): TGTGCCAGCAGCTCGACTAGCGGAGGGGGGGCTGAGCAGTTCTTC.

The chain joins TRBV18 to TRBJ2-1; TRBD2 matches at 9 bases. The length of the CDR3 is 15 residues. V was pared by 1 base and J by 6 bases, with 4 bases of the junction left unmatched. CDR1 is KGHSH, CDR2 LQKENI, per germline. The CDR3 reads CASSPRAGGPNEQFF. CDR3 in DNA: TGTGCCAGCTCACCACGGGCGGGAGGGCCCAATGAGCAGTTCTTC.

The chain has TRBV5-4 and TRBJ2-3, with 7 nucleotides matching TRBD1. Germline V CDR1 and CDR2: SGHNT, YYREEE (reference sequence). This CDR3 is built from 14 residues. V was clipped by 3 bases and J by 5 bases; unmatched bases: 6. CDR3 protein: CASSYGTVGDTQYF. Here the CDR3 DNA reads TGTGCCAGCAGCTACGGGACAGTCGGAGATACGCAGTATTTT.

This chain connects TRBV30 to TRBJ2-1, with D unclear. Trimming shortened V by 2 bases and J by 7 bases, and 6 bases separated the two germline ends. Germline loops: CDR1 GTSNPN, CDR2 SVGIG (reference sequence). CDR3 length equals 11 residues. This chain's CDR3 is CAWSFRNEQFF. DNA of the CDR3: TGTGCCTGGAGTTTTCGGAATGAGCAGTTCTTC.

This clone was observed a few times. The chain couples TRBV7-9 to TRBJ2-7; TRBD1 might be the D (5 bases). V lost 5 bases and J 9 bases, leaving 23 bases between the germline ends. The CDR3 sequence is 15 residues long. The V gene's germline CDR1 is SEHNR and CDR2 FQNEAQ (reference sequence). The CDR3 spells CASSQGDGSSWRQYF. As DNA, the CDR3 is TGTGCCAGCAGCCAAGGGGATGGTAGTTCCTGGAGGCAGTACTTC.

The rearrangement links TRBV2 to TRBJ1-2; D remains unclear. Germline-derived CDR1 and CDR2 are SNHLY and FYNNEI. V gave up 6 bases and J gave up 8 bases, with 16 bases separating them. The CDR3 loop spans 13 amino acids. The CDR3 coding sequence is TGTGCCAGCAGCGCGGGCCGGCTAGGCGGCTACACCTTC. Translation gives CASSAGRLGGYTF.

J is TRBJ2-1 and V is TRBV5-6; 9 bases map to TRBD1. V gave up 4 bases and J gave up 10 bases; unmatched junction bases: 6. The CDR3 spans 13 residues. Germline V CDR1 and CDR2: SGHDT, YYEEEE. The CDR3 DNA is TGTGCCAGCAGCCTGGGACAGGGAGCCGAGCAGTTCTTC. Translating gives CASSLGQGAEQFF.

This chain uses TRBV6-1 with TRBJ2-1; D is possibly TRBD2 (6 bases). The CDR3 loop spans 13 amino acids. The germline gives CDR1 MNHNS, CDR2 SASEGT. With 6 bases removed from V and 4 bases from J, the gap between germline ends came to 10 bases. CDR3 sequence reads: CASRAGLYNEQFF. DNA for the CDR3: TGTGCCAGCAGAGCGGGCCTATACAATGAGCAGTTCTTC.